This is a list of T cell receptor beta chains from one sample in a study of blood T cells in healthy people across ages. TCRdb re-analysed the 5' RACE reads in MiXCR, keeping a single row per CDR3 protein. The sample contains about a million distinct CDR3 sequences, around two fifths of which appear only once. Sequenced: blood. These receptors all come from a man aged 18 to 29 in good health. Each CDR3 is given with its conserved first and last residue. Fields, in order: J gene, D gene, V gene, clone size, CDR3 DNA, CDR3 protein. The D gene is left open where the match is weak. Rows may omit the clone size; those that give it use once, few, many or a size class.

TRBJ2-7,.,TRBV20-1,.,TGCAGTGCTAGATCAAGCGACCGTACAGGGATCGGCGAGCAGTACTTC,CSARSSDRTGIGEQYF
TRBJ1-1,TRBD1,TRBV7-9,.,TGTGCCAGCAGCTTAGCGTCTGAGACAGGGTCGCTTGCTTTCTTT,CASSLASETGSLAFF
TRBJ2-1,.,TRBV5-1,few,TGCGCCAGCACCCCGGGACACGACTACAATGAGCAGTTCTTC,CASTPGHDYNEQFF
TRBJ1-1,.,TRBV7-9,.,TGTGCCATGACGGGGCACACTGAAGCTTTCTTT,CAMTGHTEAFF
TRBJ1-1,TRBD1,TRBV4-1,.,TGCGCCAGCAGCCACAACTACCCAGGGGGCACTGAAGCTTTCTTT,CASSHNYPGGTEAFF
TRBJ1-4,.,TRBV6-2/TRBV6-3,.,TGTGCCAGCAGTTACGTGGACGGACCAACTAATGAAAAACTGTTTTTT,CASSYVDGPTNEKLFF
TRBJ2-6,.,TRBV7-3,.,TGTGCCAGCAGCTTAGGTGTCGGTTCCAGGGTCCTGACTTTC,CASSLGVGSRVLTF
TRBJ1-2,.,TRBV2,.,TGTGCCAGCAGAAAGGACAGTAACTATGGCTACACCTTC,CASRKDSNYGYTF
TRBJ1-4,TRBD1,TRBV27,.,TGTGCCAGCAGTTTCCGACAGGGCCTTAATGAAAAACTGTTTTTT,CASSFRQGLNEKLFF
TRBJ1-5,.,TRBV20-1,.,TGCAGTGTAAGCGACTCCAATCAGCCCCAGCATTTT,CSVSDSNQPQHF
TRBJ2-7,.,TRBV29-1,.,TGCAGCACACGGGGACGGAGCTCCTACGAGCAGTACTTC,CSTRGRSSYEQYF
TRBJ2-3,TRBD2,TRBV7-2,many,TGTGCCAGCAGCTTAGGTACTAGCGGAAGCACAGATACGCAGTATTTT,CASSLGTSGSTDTQYF
TRBJ1-4,.,TRBV5-1,.,TGCGCCAGCAGCCGGTCAGGGGATGGAAAACTGTTTTTT,CASSRSGDGKLFF
TRBJ1-2,TRBD1,TRBV4-3,few,TGCGCCAGCAGCCAAGATCCCTTACAGGGGGTCAACTATGGCTACACCTTC,CASSQDPLQGVNYGYTF
TRBJ2-7,.,TRBV20-1,few,TGCAGTGCTAGTCGGCAGTTCCCCTCCTACGAGCAGTACTTC,CSASRQFPSYEQYF
TRBJ2-5,.,TRBV6-2/TRBV6-3,.,TGTGCCAGCACCTTCGGGGCTGTCTGGGAGATCCAGTACTTC,CASTFGAVWEIQYF